The rows below give T cell receptor beta chains drawn from one sample of a study of blood T cell repertoires in COVID-19. The protocol was immunoSEQ multiplex PCR, while the TCRdb copy is restricted to in-frame clones and leaves out a portion. The sample carries tens of thousands of clones, about 90% recorded once. Sample: peripheral blood. Receptor source: a man older than 75 with acute or convalescent COVID-19. Both conserved end residues are part of each CDR3. D genes are given only for firm matches. A clone size is listed for some rows: how often the clone was seen (once, few, many), or a class if it is expanded.

d_call j_call v_call clone_size cdr3_nt cdr3_aa
- TRBJ2-5 TRBV19 once TGTGCCAGTAGTATTGGTCTAGAGGAGACCCAGTACTTC CASSIGLEETQYF
TRBD1 TRBJ1-1 TRBV11-2 - TGTGCCAGCAGCCCCTGGACAGGGCCGGGTACTGAAGCTTTCTTT CASSPWTGPGTEAFF
- TRBJ2-5 TRBV5-1 - TGCGCCAGCAGCTTGAGTGCAGGGGCAGAGACCCAGTACTTC CASSLSAGAETQYF
TRBD1 TRBJ2-2 TRBV19 - TGTGCCAGTAGTCCTACCGGGACAGGGTTTTTTAAGACCGGGGAGCTGTTTTTT CASSPTGTGFFKTGELFF
- TRBJ1-5 TRBV7-8 few TGTGCCAGCAGCTTAGTCCGGACAACCGACAATCAGCCCCAGCATTTT CASSLVRTTDNQPQHF
- TRBJ1-1 TRBV6-5 - TGTGCCAGCAGTTACTCGCCGGACACTGAAGCTTTCTTT CASSYSPDTEAFF
- TRBJ2-1 TRBV6-1 - TGTGCCAGCAGTGAACGCTGGAGCTCCTACAATGAGCAGTTCTTC CASSERWSSYNEQFF
- TRBJ2-1 TRBV5-5 - TGTGCCAGCAGCCGGTCCTACAATGAGCAGTTCTTC CASSRSYNEQFF
- TRBJ2-3 TRBV28 - TGTGCCAGCAGATTGACCGGGAGTACAGATACGCAGTATTTT CASRLTGSTDTQYF
- TRBJ1-1 TRBV4-1 - TGCGCCAGCAGCCCTAGCCCGGCGGGTGAAGCTTTCTTT CASSPSPAGEAFF
TRBD1 TRBJ1-5 TRBV9 - TGTGCCAGCAGCGAAGACAGGGCCTCGGAGCTCAATCAGCCCCAGCATTTT CASSEDRASELNQPQHF
- TRBJ1-4 TRBV19 - TGTGCCAGTAAAAGGAGGGAGGAAACTAATGAAAAACTGTTTTTT CASKRREETNEKLFF
TRBD1 TRBJ1-3 TRBV3-1/TRBV3-2 - TGTGCCAGCAGCCAAAAGGGACAGGGGAATACATATTTT CASSQKGQGNTYF
- TRBJ1-5 TRBV3-1/TRBV3-2 - TGTGCCAGCAGCGGGACGGGCAGGGGGCCCCAGCATTTT CASSGTGRGPQHF
- TRBJ1-3 TRBV5-1 - TGCGCCAGCAGCTTGGAAGGGGGCTCTGGAAACACCATATATTTT CASSLEGGSGNTIYF
TRBD1 TRBJ1-6 TRBV12-3/TRBV12-4 - TGTGCCAGCAGTACGACAGGGGGTTCACCCCTCCACTTT CASSTTGGSPLHF
- TRBJ1-1 TRBV18 - TGTGCCAGCTCACCCTCAGGGGCTACCCCCCTTGAAGCTTTCTTT CASSPSGATPLEAFF
- TRBJ1-5 TRBV27 - TGTGCCAGCAGCCCTAGAACAGGAGTTCCTCATCAGCCCCAGCATTTT CASSPRTGVPHQPQHF
TRBD1 TRBJ1-1 TRBV29-1 - TGCAGCGTTGTAGGCCTGGGACAGGGAACCACTGAAGCTTTCTTT CSVVGLGQGTTEAFF
TRBD1 TRBJ1-1 TRBV5-1 - TGCGCCAGCAGCCGAGGAGTGACAGGGGCCAACACTGAAGCTTTCTTT CASSRGVTGANTEAFF
- TRBJ2-1 TRBV3-1/TRBV3-2 once TGTGCCAGCAGCCAAGACTACGCGGGGGCAAATGAGCAGTTCTTC CASSQDYAGANEQFF
- TRBJ1-2 TRBV27 - TGTGCCAGCAGTTTCTCCTCACAATTTGGCTACACCTTC CASSFSSQFGYTF
TRBD1 TRBJ2-4 TRBV29-1 - TGCAGCGTTGCGGGACAGGGTGCCCATCAGTACTTC CSVAGQGAHQYF
- TRBJ1-1 TRBV3-1/TRBV3-2 - TGTGCCAGCAGCACGACAGAGAACACTGAAGCTTTCTTT CASSTTENTEAFF
TRBD1 TRBJ2-3 TRBV5-1 - TGCGCCAGCAGCCCAGGGACAGGGGGCACAGATACGCAGTATTTT CASSPGTGGTDTQYF
- TRBJ1-2 TRBV10-3 - TGTGCCATCAGTCCGGGGGAGGGGGGCAACTATGGCTACACCTTC CAISPGEGGNYGYTF
TRBD2 TRBJ2-1 TRBV7-6 - TGTGCCAGCAGCTTAGAGCGGGGGGGCCACAATGAGCAGTTCTTC CASSLERGGHNEQFF
TRBD1 TRBJ2-5 TRBV5-4 - TGTGCCAGCAGCCTTGGACAGGTCCAAGAGACCCAGTACTTC CASSLGQVQETQYF
- TRBJ2-5 TRBV11-2 - TGTGCCAGCAGCTTAGATCCCGGAGAGGCCCAGTACTTC CASSLDPGEAQYF
TRBD1 TRBJ1-2 TRBV6-5 - TGTGCCAGCAGTTACACCCCTTCGGGACAGGCCTTAAGCTACACCTTC CASSYTPSGQALSYTF
TRBD1 TRBJ1-6 TRBV30 - TGTGCCTGGAGTGCATACAGGGGGCTTACCTTGAATTCACCCCTCCACTTT CAWSAYRGLTLNSPLHF
- TRBJ1-6 TRBV19 once TGTGCCAGTAGTATTGGGGGGTCCTTTAATTCACCCCTCCACTTT CASSIGGSFNSPLHF
TRBD1 TRBJ1-2 TRBV19 - TGTGCCAGTAGCCCACAGGGGGCGCATGGCTATGGCTACACCTTC CASSPQGAHGYGYTF
- TRBJ2-5 TRBV7-9 - TGTGCCAGCAGCCATCGTTTCAGGGGAGAGACCCAGTACTTC CASSHRFRGETQYF
TRBD2 TRBJ2-3 TRBV28 - TGTGCCAGCAGCCAGCCCCGGGGGGGCACAGATACGCAGTATTTT CASSQPRGGTDTQYF
- TRBJ2-4 TRBV10-1 - TGCGCCAGCAGTGAGACAGGAGGGGACATTCAGTACTTC CASSETGGDIQYF
- TRBJ2-7 TRBV10-3 - TGTGCCATCAGAGGGGCCCAGGTAACCGACTACGAGCAGTACTTC CAIRGAQVTDYEQYF